The rows below give T cell receptor beta chains drawn from one sample of a study of blood T cell repertoires in COVID-19. The data were produced by immunoSEQ multiplex PCR, yet TCRdb's version contains in-frame clones alone and is incomplete. The sample contains some 100,000 clones, approximately 84% of which appear only once. Sequencing input: peripheral blood. The receptors derive from a man between 60 and 70 years old with acute or convalescent COVID-19. The CDR3 runs from the conserved cysteine through the conserved F or W. Each record gives: D gene, J gene, V gene, clone size, CDR3 DNA, CDR3 protein. A D gene is named only where the DNA matches it firmly. Expanded clones are given a class, and other clones once, few, many or no size at all.

>.|TRBJ2-7|TRBV4-1|.
TGCGCCAGCAGCCAAGAAAGAGTCGGCGAGCAGTACTTC
CASSQERVGEQYF
>TRBD2|TRBJ2-1|TRBV6-2/TRBV6-3|.
TGTGCCAGCAGCCGAACTAGCGGGGGTCCCTACAATGAGCAGTTCTTC
CASSRTSGGPYNEQFF
>TRBD1|TRBJ2-5|TRBV9|.
TGTGCCAGCAGCGCCGGGACAGCCATAGAGACCCAGTACTTC
CASSAGTAIETQYF
>.|TRBJ1-1|TRBV4-2|.
TGTGCCAGCAGCCCGGAGGCACTCGCTGAAGCTTTCTTT
CASSPEALAEAFF
>TRBD1|TRBJ2-7|TRBV18|few
TGTGCCAGCTCACAGACACAGGGGCCGTACGAGCAGTACTTC
CASSQTQGPYEQYF
>.|TRBJ1-2|TRBV6-5|.
TGTGCCAGCAGTTACGGGGGTAGGGGACTAACTTATGGCTACACCTTC
CASSYGGRGLTYGYTF
>.|TRBJ1-1|TRBV6-6|.
TGTGCCAGCAGTTACTCTTTCAGAAAGAACACTGAAGCTTTCTTT
CASSYSFRKNTEAFF
>.|TRBJ2-7|TRBV7-2|.
TGTGCCAGCAGCCCCGGCTACGAGCAGTACTTC
CASSPGYEQYF
>TRBD1|TRBJ1-3|TRBV18|few
TGTGCCAGCTCACCTGGACAGGGCGGATCTGGAAACACCATATATTTT
CASSPGQGGSGNTIYF
>.|TRBJ2-2|TRBV6-5|.
TGTGCCAGCAGGCAACAGGCTGGCACCGGGGAGCTGTTTTTT
CASRQQAGTGELFF
>TRBD1|TRBJ1-1|TRBV18|.
TGTGCCAGCTCACCGACAGGGGAAGGGACTGAAGCTTTCTTT
CASSPTGEGTEAFF
>.|TRBJ1-5|TRBV6-5|.
TGTGCCAGCAGGGAGCAGATGAATCGGCCCCAGCATTTT
CASREQMNRPQHF
>.|TRBJ1-2|TRBV5-5|.
TGTGCCAGCAGCCAAGACACATATGGCTACACCTTC
CASSQDTYGYTF
>.|TRBJ1-6|TRBV19|.
TGTGCCAGTAGTCTACAAACGGGTAATTCACCCCTCCACTTT
CASSLQTGNSPLHF
>.|TRBJ1-5|TRBV7-9|medium-sized
TGTGCCAGCAGCTTGGGAGGGGGTGAGGGCAATCAGCCCCAGCATTTT
CASSLGGGEGNQPQHF
>TRBD1|TRBJ1-2|TRBV6-5|.
TGTGCCAGCAGGGAGACAGGGGACTATGGCTACACCTTC
CASRETGDYGYTF
>.|TRBJ1-1|TRBV7-9|once
TGTGCCAGCAGCTTAGTTTTGGGGCACGTTGAAGCTTTCTTT
CASSLVLGHVEAFF
>.|TRBJ2-4|TRBV7-2|once
TGTGCCAGCAGCTTAGGGGCACGCGTTGCAAGTAGACAAAACATTCAGTACTTC
CASSLGARVASRQNIQYF
>.|TRBJ1-1|TRBV27|.
TGTGCCAGCAGTTTATCGGACAGTCGGAACACTGAAGCTTTCTTT
CASSLSDSRNTEAFF
>.|TRBJ2-2|TRBV9|.
TGTGCCAGCAGCGTAGAGCGTAAGGGGCCGAACACCGGGGAGCTGTTTTTT
CASSVERKGPNTGELFF
>.|TRBJ2-3|TRBV19|.
TGTGCCAGTAGTATTCAACAGGGTTTGGTTACAGATACGCAGTATTTT
CASSIQQGLVTDTQYF
>TRBD2|TRBJ2-7|TRBV5-1|.
TGCGCCAGCAGCCCGAACCCTAGCGGGAGGTCCCTCTACGAGCAGTACTTC
CASSPNPSGRSLYEQYF
>.|TRBJ2-1|TRBV3-1/TRBV3-2|.
TGTGCCAGCAGCCAAGCTTCCAGGGAGCAGTTCTTC
CASSQASREQFF
>TRBD2|TRBJ2-3|TRBV6-2/TRBV6-3|.
TGTGCCAGCAGTTTCGACCCCATCCGGACTAGCGGGGGGTTTACAGATACGCAGTATTTT
CASSFDPIRTSGGFTDTQYF
>.|TRBJ2-7|TRBV4-1|.
TGCGCCAGCAGCCAGCAGGGGCGCGACGAGCAGTACTTC
CASSQQGRDEQYF
>.|TRBJ1-4|TRBV4-3|.
TGCGCCAGCAGCCAAGATTCAAGCCTCGTTAATTATGAAAAACTGTTTTTT
CASSQDSSLVNYEKLFF
>TRBD1|TRBJ2-5|TRBV28|.
TGTGCCAGCAGTTTATTGGACAGGGACCAAGAGACCCAGTACTTC
CASSLLDRDQETQYF
>.|TRBJ2-1|TRBV15|.
TGTGCCACCAGCAGGTACGGTGAGCAGTTCTTC
CATSRYGEQFF
>.|TRBJ2-7|TRBV5-1|.
TGCGCCAGCAGCCCTGAGGCGACGGCGATGTACGAGCAGTACTTC
CASSPEATAMYEQYF